The 15 T cell receptor beta chains below come from one sample, sequenced in a study of T cell changes during pregnancy in multiple sclerosis. Profiling relied on immunoSEQ multiplex PCR, and the TCRdb table lists in-frame clones only, not all of them. This sample carries around 60,000 clones, 80% to 95% of them seen once, and the ten largest clones take over 0.35%. Sample: CD4+ T cells from peripheral blood mononuclear cells, taken before pregnancy. The receptors here all came from a female donor with multiple sclerosis, enrolled in a pregnancy study.

The CDR3 coding sequence is TGTGCCAGCAGCGTAGGTATAGGACTAGCGGGAGGAGATACGCAGTATTTT. Translating gives CASSVGIGLAGGDTQYF. The V call is TRBV9, the J call TRBJ2-3, with 14 nucleotides matching TRBD2. The CDR3 totals 17 residues. From germline, CDR1 is SGDLS and CDR2 YYNGEE. J lost 5 bases, V lost 0 bases, and 5 bases had no gene match.

The V call is TRBV18, the J call TRBJ2-7; TRBD1 matches 7 bases. The CDR3 runs 13 residues. Germline V gene sequence: CDR1 KGHSH, CDR2 LQKENI. Trimming took 4 bases from V and 5 from J; bases not matched to a gene: 5. The CDR3 coding sequence is TGTGCCAGCTCACAGGGGGCGTTGAACGAGCAGTACTTC. Translation: CASSQGALNEQYF.

The J gene is TRBJ1-1, the V gene TRBV5-1; a possible D gene is TRBD1 (6 bases). V lost 0 bases, J lost 4 bases, and 10 bases lay in between. There are 14 residues in the CDR3. Per germline, CDR1 SGHRS and CDR2 YFSETQ. CDR3 DNA: TGCGCCAGCAGCTTGGGAGGGGGAAGCACTGAAGCTTTCTTT. Its protein is CASSLGGGSTEAFF.

V gene TRBV11-1 combines with J gene TRBJ2-1; possibly TRBD1 for D (6 bases). This CDR3 spans 13 amino acids. Germline CDR1 is SGHAT and CDR2 is FQDESV (reference sequence). Deletions cut 2 bases from V and 8 bases from J, with 10 bases between. CDR3 nucleotides: TGTGCCAGCAGCTTATCCAGGGGATATGAGCAGTTCTTC. Translation: CASSLSRGYEQFF. Supplemented by reference TRBV11-1 and TRBJ2-1, the full variable domain reads EAEVAQSPRYKITEKSQAVAFWCDPISGHATLYWYRQILGQGPELLVQFQDESVVDDSQLPKDRFSAERLKGVDSTLKIQPAELGDSAMYLCASSLSRGYEQFFGPGTRLTVL.

J is TRBJ2-7 and V is TRBV29-1; D gene unclear. The CDR3 loop spans 12 amino acids. Trimming removed 5 bases at V and 1 base at J, with 9 bases between. Germline V gives CDR1 SQVTM, CDR2 ANQGSEA. The CDR3 spells CSVKPSSYEQYF. The CDR3 nucleotides are TGCAGCGTTAAACCTAGTTCCTACGAGCAGTACTTC.

This chain uses TRBV7-3 with TRBJ2-3; D is unresolved. Germline loops: CDR1 SGHTA, CDR2 FQGTGA. This CDR3 region has 12 residues. Trimming cost V 2 bases and J 8 bases, with 8 bases left between them. The CDR3 nucleotides read TGTGCCAGCAGCTTAGTTGGAGCTACGCAGTATTTT. Translation: CASSLVGATQYF.

This clone showed up just once. The CDR3 reads CASSSVNQETQYF. The CDR3 DNA is TGCGCCAGCAGCTCGGTAAACCAAGAGACCCAGTACTTC. The J gene is TRBJ2-5, the V gene TRBV5-1; D call uncertain. Trimming left V 3 bases short and J 0 bases short, with 6 bases between. The CDR3 is made up of 13 amino acids. Germline CDR1 SGHRS, CDR2 YFSETQ.

This clone was counted a single time. The chain is built from TRBV7-2 and TRBJ2-3, with 10 bases that match TRBD2. V shed 4 bases and J 5 bases; nucleotides not matched to a gene: 6. The CDR3 spans 15 residues. Germline V gene sequence: CDR1 SGHTA, CDR2 FQGNSA. In DNA form, the CDR3 reads TGTGCCAGCAGCTACATGCTAGCGGGAGTAGATACGCAGTATTTT. As protein: CASSYMLAGVDTQYF.

The CDR3 DNA sequence: TGTGCCAGCAGCGTAGGTACTACAGCGGGCGAGACCCAGTACTTC. It specifies CASSVGTTAGETQYF. The chain combines TRBV9 with TRBJ2-5; a possible D gene is TRBD2 (6 bases). Trimming left V 0 bases short and J 5 bases short, with 14 bases between. The CDR3 contains 15 residues. CDR1 is SGDLS, CDR2 YYNGEE, per germline.

This clone has a handful of counts. The chain carries TRBV4-3 and TRBJ2-4; D remains unclear. The V gene's germline CDR1 is LGHNA and CDR2 YSLEER. The V and J ends lost 2 bases and 0 bases respectively, with 17 bases between them. There are 18 residues in the CDR3. The CDR3 DNA reads TGCGCCAGCAGCCAAAGGCTCGACGCACTACTAGCCAAAAACATTCAGTACTTC. Protein: CASSQRLDALLAKNIQYF.

The J gene is TRBJ2-1, the V gene TRBV6-6; TRBD1 matches at 9 bases. Germline assignment: CDR1 MNHNY and CDR2 SVGAGI (reference sequence). V shed 4 bases and J 10 bases; nucleotides not matched to a gene: 11. The CDR3 is 15 amino acids. Written as DNA, the CDR3 is TGTGCCAGCAGTTCGGCCGGGACAGGGTATAACGAGCAGTTCTTC. It encodes CASSSAGTGYNEQFF.

This chain uses TRBV14 with TRBJ2-7; 10 bases align to TRBD1. V lost 1 base and J lost 5; bases outside the gene matches: 11. The CDR3 has 17 residues. Germline V gene sequence: CDR1 SGHDN, CDR2 FVKESK. CDR3 sequence: CASSQVRTGTGVHEQYF. The CDR3 DNA sequence: TGTGCCAGCAGCCAAGTAAGAACAGGGACAGGGGTTCACGAGCAGTACTTC.

Here the CDR3 DNA reads TGTGCCAGCAGCTTAGCCAGGGGGCCCTACGAGCAGTACTTC. Its protein is CASSLARGPYEQYF. This chain links TRBV7-2 with TRBJ2-7; 8 positions match TRBD1. Germline V CDR1 and CDR2: SGHTA, FQGNSA. V lost 0 bases, J lost 2 bases, and 0 bases stayed unmatched. This CDR3 comprises 14 residues.

The chain employs TRBV18 and TRBJ1-1; D is possibly TRBD1 (5 bases). The germline V and J ends were trimmed by 1 base and 1 base, with 10 bases remaining between them. Germline lookup yields CDR1 KGHSH and CDR2 LQKENI. This CDR3 has 15 amino acids. The CDR3 loop is CASSPRQSQNTEAFF. Here the CDR3 DNA reads TGTGCCAGCTCACCACGACAGAGTCAGAACACTGAAGCTTTCTTT.

The chain carries TRBV29-1 and TRBJ2-4; the D gene is possibly TRBD1 (5 bases). The V and J ends lost 4 bases and 3 bases respectively, with 13 bases between them. CDR1 SQVTM and CDR2 ANQGSEA come from the germline V gene. The CDR3 consists of 14 residues. CDR3 coding DNA: TGCAGCGTTGTTTGGGGCGGTAACAAAAACATTCAGTACTTC. This encodes CSVVWGGNKNIQYF.